This T cell receptor (beta chain) was captured by sequencing in a study of identifying expanded T cells in peripheral blood. No infections or other immune events were documented during collection. The data were produced by immunoSEQ multiplex PCR, yet TCRdb's version contains in-frame clones alone and is incomplete. The table has approximately 63,000 clones, more than 70% seen once. The V gene's germline CDR1 is LGHNA and CDR2 YSLEER. This CDR3 spans 16 amino acids. The V gene lost 4 bases and the J gene lost 1 base, with 14 bases spanning the gap. What was sequenced was blood. This receptor was obtained from a person between 18 and 70 years old in good health. The chain carries TRBV4-3 and TRBJ1-3; D unresolved. The CDR3 loop is CASSPSSALSGNTIYF. DNA for the CDR3: TGCGCCAGCAGCCCTTCCAGTGCCCTTTCTGGAAACACCATATATTTT.